The table lists the clone carrying this TCR beta chain with a few counts. This entry belongs to a study of early T cells in non-severe SARS-CoV-2 infection. TCRdb reanalysed the 5' RACE reads using MiXCR and keeps one entry per CDR3 protein. There are some 19,000 distinct CDR3 sequences in the sample; about 4.2% occur only once, and 7.2% lies in the top ten. CDR3 length equals 15 residues. Trimming removed 5 bases at V and 3 bases at J, with 17 bases between. Germline CDR1 SGHRS, CDR2 YFSETQ. This receptor was identified in an adult who was a healthcare worker with PCR-confirmed SARS-CoV-2 infection or an uninfected control (not recorded which). The source material was whole blood. The gene calls are TRBV5-1 and TRBJ1-1, with a weak D call TRBD1 (5 bases). CDR3: CASRAGQVSHTEAFF. Here the CDR3 DNA reads TGCGCCAGCAGAGCGGGGCAGGTTTCTCACACTGAAGCTTTCTTT.